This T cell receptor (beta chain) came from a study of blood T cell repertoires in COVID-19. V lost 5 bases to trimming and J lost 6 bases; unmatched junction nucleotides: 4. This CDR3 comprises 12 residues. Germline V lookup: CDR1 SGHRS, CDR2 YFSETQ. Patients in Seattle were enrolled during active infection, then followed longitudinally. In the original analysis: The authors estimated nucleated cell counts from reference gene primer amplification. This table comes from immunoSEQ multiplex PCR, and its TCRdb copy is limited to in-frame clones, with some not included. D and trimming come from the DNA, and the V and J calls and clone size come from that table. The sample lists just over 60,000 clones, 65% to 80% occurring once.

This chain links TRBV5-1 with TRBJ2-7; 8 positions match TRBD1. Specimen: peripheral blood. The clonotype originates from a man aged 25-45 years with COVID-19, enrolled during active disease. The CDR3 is CASSPTGGEQYF. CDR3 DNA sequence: TGCGCCAGCAGTCCTACAGGGGGCGAGCAGTACTTC.